This T cell receptor (beta chain) was captured in a study of blood T cell repertoires in COVID-19. Looking at the study overall: The United States, Italy and Spain were the sources of the acute and convalescent COVID-19 samples.

V dropped 3 bases and J dropped 10 bases, with 12 bases sitting between them. In germline, CDR1 is SGHTA, CDR2 FQGNSA. This CDR3 is 12 amino acids long. This clone came up once. Clones were sequenced by immunoSEQ multiplex PCR, and TCRdb holds only the in-frame ones, with some missing. The repertoire holds 100,000 to 150,000 clones, with about 70% as singletons. This chain connects TRBV7-2 to TRBJ1-1; perhaps TRBD1 as D (5 bases). This sequence originates from a woman aged 70 to 79 with acute or convalescent COVID-19. The sample consisted of peripheral blood. CDR3: CASSFPGKRAFF. The CDR3 bases are TGTGCCAGCAGCTTCCCAGGGAAGAGAGCTTTCTTT. Using reference TRBV7-2 and TRBJ1-1 for the parts outside the CDR3, the full variable domain is GAGVSQSPSNKVTEKGKDVELRCDPISGHTALYWYRQSLGQGLEFLIYFQGNSAPDKSGLPSDRFSAERTGGSVSTLTIQRTQQEDSAVYLCASSFPGKRAFFGQGTRLTVV.